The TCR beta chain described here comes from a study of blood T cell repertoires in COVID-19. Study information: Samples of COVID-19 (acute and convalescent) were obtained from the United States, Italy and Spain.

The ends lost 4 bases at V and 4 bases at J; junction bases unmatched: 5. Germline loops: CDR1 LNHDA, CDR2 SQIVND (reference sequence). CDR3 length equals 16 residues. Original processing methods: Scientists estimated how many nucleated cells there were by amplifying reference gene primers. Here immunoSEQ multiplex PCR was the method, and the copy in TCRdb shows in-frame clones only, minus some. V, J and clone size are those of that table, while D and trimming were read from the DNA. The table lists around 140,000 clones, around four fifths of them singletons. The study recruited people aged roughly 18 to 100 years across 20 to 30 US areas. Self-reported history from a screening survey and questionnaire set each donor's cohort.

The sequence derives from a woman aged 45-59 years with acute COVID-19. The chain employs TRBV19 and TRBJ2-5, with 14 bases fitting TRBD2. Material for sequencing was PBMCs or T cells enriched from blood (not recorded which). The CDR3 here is CASSRKGLAGAETQYF. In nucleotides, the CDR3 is TGTGCCAGTAGTAGGAAGGGACTAGCGGGAGCAGAGACCCAGTACTTC.